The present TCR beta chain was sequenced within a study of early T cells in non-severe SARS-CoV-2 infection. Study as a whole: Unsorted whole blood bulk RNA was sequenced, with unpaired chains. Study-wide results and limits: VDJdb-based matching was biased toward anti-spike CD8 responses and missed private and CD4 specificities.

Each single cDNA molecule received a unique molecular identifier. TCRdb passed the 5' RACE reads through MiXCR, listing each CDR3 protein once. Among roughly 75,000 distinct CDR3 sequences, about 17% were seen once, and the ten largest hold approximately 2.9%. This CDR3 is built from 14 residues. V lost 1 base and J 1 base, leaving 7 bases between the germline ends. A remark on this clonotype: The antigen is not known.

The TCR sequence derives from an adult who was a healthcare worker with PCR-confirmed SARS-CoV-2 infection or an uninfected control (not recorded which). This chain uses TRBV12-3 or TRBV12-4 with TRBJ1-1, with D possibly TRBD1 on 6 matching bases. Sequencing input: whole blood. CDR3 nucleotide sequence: TGTGCCAGCAGTTTAGTACAGGGGAACACTGAAGCTTTCTTT. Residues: CASSLVQGNTEAFF.